Each of the 18 T cell receptor beta chains below was sequenced from the same sample in a study of PD-1 blockade in classical Hodgkin lymphoma. Sequencing was performed with immunoSEQ multiplex PCR; in TCRdb, only in-frame clones are kept and a portion is missing. The sample consists of around 20,000 clones, 68% of them appearing once. Relapses following autologous stem cell transplantation were seen in all patients, with brentuximab vedotin exposure varying. The material was peripheral blood mononuclear cells (PBMCs), obtained at baseline. These receptors were collected from a human donor with classical Hodgkin lymphoma.

About this clone: A read error may account for a junction end that differs from germline. The chain joins TRBV29-1 to TRBJ2-1, with 8 bases matching TRBD2. CDR3 length: 17 amino acids. Germline assignment: CDR1 SQVTM and CDR2 ANQGSEA. The CDR3 loop reads CSAELKRGTSSYNEQFF. CDR3 DNA: TGCAGCGCTGAACTAAAGCGGGGGACTAGCTCCTACAATGAGCAGTTCTTC.

This chain joins TRBV5-1 and TRBJ1-3; a weak D match, TRBD1 (5 bases). Trimming removed 0 bases from V and 1 base from J, with 8 bases in between. Germline lookup yields CDR1 SGHRS and CDR2 YFSETQ. The CDR3 totals 15 residues. CDR3: CASSLGGTSGNTIYF. In nucleotides, the CDR3 is TGCGCCAGCAGCTTGGGAGGGACTTCTGGAAACACCATATATTTT.

The rearrangement joins TRBV7-6 to TRBJ1-4, with D maybe TRBD1 (5 bases). Trimming removed 1 base at V and 7 bases at J, with 10 bases between. The V gene's germline CDR1 is SGHVS and CDR2 FNYEAQ. This CDR3 spans 14 amino acids. DNA for the CDR3: TGTGCCAGCAGCTTAGACGGGAGGGGTGAAAAACTGTTTTTT. This translates into CASSLDGRGEKLFF.

This chain joins TRBV4-3 and TRBJ2-5, with 7 bases aligning to TRBD1. With 2 bases clipped from V and 1 base from J, the junction kept 1 base outside the gene matches. The V gene's germline CDR1 is LGHNA and CDR2 YSLEER. CDR3 size: 14 residues. CDR3 in amino acids: CASSQRDSQETQYF. The CDR3 DNA sequence: TGCGCCAGCAGCCAAAGGGACAGCCAAGAGACCCAGTACTTC.

This clone came up a few times. The rearrangement links TRBV5-4 to TRBJ1-2; D not certain. Germline lookup yields CDR1 SGHNT and CDR2 YYREEE (reference sequence). The CDR3 sequence is 15 residues long. V lost 0 bases to trimming and J lost 6 bases, with 15 bases between them. The CDR3 reads CASSLDARQHNGYTF. CDR3 bases: TGTGCCAGCAGCTTGGATGCGCGTCAACACAATGGCTACACCTTC.

In its sample, this clone was seen a few times. This chain uses TRBV5-1 with TRBJ2-1; 10 bases are shared with TRBD1. The CDR3 runs to 13 residues. The V segment lost 4 bases and the J segment 9 bases; nucleotides outside the gene matches: 4. Germline-derived CDR1 and CDR2 are SGHRS and YFSETQ. In DNA form, the CDR3 reads TGCGCCAGCAGCCCCGGGACAGGGGCTGAGCAGTTCTTC. This translates into CASSPGTGAEQFF. The full variable domain, rest sourced from reference TRBV5-1 and TRBJ2-1, is KAGVTQTPRYLIKTRGQQVTLSCSPISGHRSVSWYQQTPGQGLQFLFEYFSETQRNKGNFPGRFSGRQFSNSRSEMNVSTLELGDSALYLCASSPGTGAEQFFGPGTRLTVL.

The chain joins TRBV10-2 to TRBJ2-7; possibly TRBD2 for D (6 bases). With 3 bases removed from V and 4 bases from J, the gap between germline ends came to 16 bases. Germline V CDR1 and CDR2: WSHSY, SAAADI. This CDR3 contains 15 residues. CDR3 coding DNA: TGCGCCAGCAGTGACCCGGGGGAGCGGTCATACGAGCAGTACTTC. Translated: CASSDPGERSYEQYF.

The chain joins TRBV28 to TRBJ1-5; no clear D gene. V lost 11 bases to trimming and J lost 8 bases, with 16 bases between them. CDR3 length equals 12 residues. Germline lookup yields CDR1 MDHEN and CDR2 SYDVKM. The CDR3 coding sequence is TGTGCCGCGACGGGTCAGTTTGAGCCCCAGCATTTT. It yields the protein CAATGQFEPQHF.

CDR3 DNA sequence: TGTGCCAGCAGCTTAGATGGCCCTCCAAATACGCAGTATTTT. Residues: CASSLDGPPNTQYF. The genes are TRBV11-3 and TRBJ2-3; D not resolved. Per the germline V gene, CDR1 is SGHNT and CDR2 is YENEEA. The CDR3 is 14 amino acids. Trimming left V 0 bases short and J 7 bases short, with 11 bases between.

The V and J genes are TRBV14 and TRBJ2-5; 10 bases are a match to TRBD1. This CDR3 has 15 residues. CDR1 SGHDN and CDR2 FVKESK come from the germline V gene. With V trimmed by 3 bases and J by 1 base, 2 bases remained unmatched. DNA for the CDR3: TGTGCCAGCAGCCAGACAGGGGGCGGCCAAGAGACCCAGTACTTC. Protein: CASSQTGGGQETQYF.

This clone was detected only a few times. The J gene is TRBJ2-7, the V gene TRBV19, with no clear D. Trimming pared 3 bases from V and 4 bases from J, leaving 10 bases between. Germline-derived CDR1 and CDR2 are LNHDA and SQIVND (reference sequence). This CDR3 has 13 residues. The CDR3 sequence is CASSIAFNYEQYF. Here the CDR3 DNA reads TGTGCCAGTAGTATCGCCTTCAATTACGAGCAGTACTTC.

V gene TRBV19 combines with J gene TRBJ2-1, with TRBD2 matching over 11 bases. From germline, CDR1 is LNHDA and CDR2 SQIVND (reference sequence). Trimming cost V 2 bases and J 8 bases; bases outside gene matches: 5. The CDR3 spans 15 residues. CDR3 protein: CASSITSGSLDEQFF. The DNA of the CDR3 is TGTGCCAGTAGTATAACTAGCGGGAGTCTGGATGAGCAGTTCTTC.

This sequence joins TRBV5-6 and TRBJ2-7; D remains unclear. Trimming removed 3 bases from V and 3 bases from J, with 4 bases in between. Germline V lookup: CDR1 SGHDT, CDR2 YYEEEE. The CDR3 is made up of 11 amino acids. In DNA form, the CDR3 reads TGTGCCAGCAGCTACCTCTACGAGCAGTACTTC. Translated, it gives CASSYLYEQYF.

This chain links TRBV6-1 with TRBJ1-2; D remains unclear. The germline CDR1 and CDR2 sequences are MNHNS and SASEGT. With 1 base removed from V and 4 bases from J, the gap between germline ends came to 10 bases. This CDR3 is 14 amino acids long. The CDR3 region has the DNA TGTGCCAGCAGTGAAGGACTGGAGGGCTATGGCTACACCTTC. Translated: CASSEGLEGYGYTF.

The rearrangement uses TRBV4-3 and TRBJ1-6, with 8 bases fitting TRBD1. Per the germline V gene, CDR1 is LGHNA and CDR2 is YSLEER. The V segment lost 0 bases and the J segment 10 bases; nucleotides outside the gene matches: 14. CDR3 size: 18 residues. The CDR3 DNA reads TGCGCCAGCAGCCAAGAAGTCTCTGCAGGGGGCTTCTGGTCACCCCTCCACTTT. Encoded protein: CASSQEVSAGGFWSPLHF.

This clone has only one observation. The J gene is TRBJ2-3, the V gene TRBV5-1; D remains unclear. Trimming cost V 0 bases and J 1 base, with 12 bases left between them. This CDR3 is 16 amino acids long. Germline CDR1 reads SGHRS; CDR2 reads YFSETQ. CDR3 DNA: TGCGCCAGCAGCTTGGCCGTCGCCCGGGGCACAGATACGCAGTATTTT. Residues: CASSLAVARGTDTQYF.

The rearrangement links TRBV7-9 to TRBJ1-4; TRBD1 matches 10 bases. Germline V gene data show CDR1 as SEHNR and CDR2 as FQNEAQ (reference sequence). J was trimmed by 6 bases and V by 1 base; bases with no gene match: 8. The CDR3 consists of 17 residues. The chain's CDR3 is CASSLGITGTGDEKLFF. CDR3 nucleotides: TGTGCCAGCAGCTTAGGAATTACCGGGACAGGGGATGAAAAACTGTTTTTT.

As DNA, the CDR3 is TGTGCCAGCAGTCCCGGGACAGGGAGATACTTC. Translated, it gives CASSPGTGRYF. This chain connects TRBV28 to TRBJ2-7, with 9 bases that match TRBD1. V gave up 5 bases and J gave up 13 bases; unmatched junction bases: 6. Germline V gene lookup returns CDR1 MDHEN and CDR2 SYDVKM. CDR3 length: 11 residues. The variable domain in full, with the rest retrieved from reference TRBV28 and TRBJ2-7, is DVKVTQSSRYLVKRTGEKVFLECVQDMDHENMFWYRQDPGLGLRLIYFSYDVKMKEKGDIPEGYSVSREKKERFSLILESASTNQTSMYLCASSPGTGRYFGPGTRLTVT.